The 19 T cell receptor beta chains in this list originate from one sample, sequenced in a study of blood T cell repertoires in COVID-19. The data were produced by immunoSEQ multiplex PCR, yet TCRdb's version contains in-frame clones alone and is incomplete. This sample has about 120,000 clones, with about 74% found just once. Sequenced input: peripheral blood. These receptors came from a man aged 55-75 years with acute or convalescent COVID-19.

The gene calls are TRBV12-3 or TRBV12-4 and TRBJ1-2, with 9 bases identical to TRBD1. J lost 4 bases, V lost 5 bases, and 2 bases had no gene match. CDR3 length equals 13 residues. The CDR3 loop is CASSGTGSYGYTF. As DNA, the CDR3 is TGTGCCAGCAGTGGGACAGGGAGCTATGGCTACACCTTC.

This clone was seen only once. The DNA for the CDR3 is TGTGCCAGCAGTGCCACAGGGGGCCTGTCCTACAATGAGCAGTTCTTC. It yields the protein CASSATGGLSYNEQFF. The V call is TRBV6-1, the J call TRBJ2-1; 9 bases match TRBD1. Unmatched junction bases numbered 5, after V lost 4 bases and J lost 1 base. From germline, CDR1 is MNHNS and CDR2 SASEGT. The CDR3 contains 16 residues.

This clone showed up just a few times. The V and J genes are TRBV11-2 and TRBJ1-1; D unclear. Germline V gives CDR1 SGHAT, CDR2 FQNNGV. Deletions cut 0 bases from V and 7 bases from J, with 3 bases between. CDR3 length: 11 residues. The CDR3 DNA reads TGTGCCAGCAGCTTAGACGGTGAAGCTTTCTTT. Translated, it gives CASSLDGEAFF.

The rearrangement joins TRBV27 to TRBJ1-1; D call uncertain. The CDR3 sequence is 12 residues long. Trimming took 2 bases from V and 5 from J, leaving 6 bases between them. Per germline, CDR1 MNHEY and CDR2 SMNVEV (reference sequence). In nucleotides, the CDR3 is TGTGCCAGCAGTTTACCGGGGACTGAAGCTTTCTTT. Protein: CASSLPGTEAFF.

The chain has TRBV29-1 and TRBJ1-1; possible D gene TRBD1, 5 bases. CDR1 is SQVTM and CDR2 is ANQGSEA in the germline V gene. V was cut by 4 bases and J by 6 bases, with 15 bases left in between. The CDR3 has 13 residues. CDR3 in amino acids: CSVVRQPAPEAFF. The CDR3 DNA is TGCAGCGTTGTCCGACAGCCGGCACCTGAAGCTTTCTTT.

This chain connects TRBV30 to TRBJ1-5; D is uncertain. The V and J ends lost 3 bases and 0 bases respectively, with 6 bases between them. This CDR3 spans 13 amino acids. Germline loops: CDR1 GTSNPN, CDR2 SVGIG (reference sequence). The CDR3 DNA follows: TGTGCCTGGAGCAGCGATAGCAATCAGCCCCAGCATTTT. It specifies CAWSSDSNQPQHF.

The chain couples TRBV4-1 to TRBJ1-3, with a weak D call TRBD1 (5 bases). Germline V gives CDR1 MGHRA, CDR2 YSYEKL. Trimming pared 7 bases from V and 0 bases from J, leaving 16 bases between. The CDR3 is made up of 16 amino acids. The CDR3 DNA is TGCGCCAGCACGGAACAGGCGAAGGTCTCTGGAAACACCATATATTTT. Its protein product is CASTEQAKVSGNTIYF.

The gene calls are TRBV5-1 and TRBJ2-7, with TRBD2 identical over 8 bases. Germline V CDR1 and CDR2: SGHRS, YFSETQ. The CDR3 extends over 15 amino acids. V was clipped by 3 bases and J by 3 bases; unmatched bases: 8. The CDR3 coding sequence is TGCGCCAGCAGCTCCGGGCTAGCGGGTTACTACGAGCAGTACTTC. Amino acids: CASSSGLAGYYEQYF.

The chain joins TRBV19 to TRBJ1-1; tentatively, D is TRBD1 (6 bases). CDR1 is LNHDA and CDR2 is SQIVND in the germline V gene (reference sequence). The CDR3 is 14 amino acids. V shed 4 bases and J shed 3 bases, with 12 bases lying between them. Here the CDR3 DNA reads TGTGCCAGTAGTACAGGGGAAGACTACACTGAAGCTTTCTTT. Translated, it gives CASSTGEDYTEAFF.

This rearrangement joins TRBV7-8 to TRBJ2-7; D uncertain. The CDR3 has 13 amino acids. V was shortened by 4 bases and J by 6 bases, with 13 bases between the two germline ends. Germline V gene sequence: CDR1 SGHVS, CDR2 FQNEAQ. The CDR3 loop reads CASSSSLSAEQYF. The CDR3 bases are TGTGCCAGCAGCTCGTCCCTAAGCGCCGAGCAGTACTTC.

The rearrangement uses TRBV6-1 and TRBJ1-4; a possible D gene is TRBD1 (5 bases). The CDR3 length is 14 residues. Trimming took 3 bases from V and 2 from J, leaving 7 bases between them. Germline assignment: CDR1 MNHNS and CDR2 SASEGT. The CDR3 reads CASSDGGTNEKLFF. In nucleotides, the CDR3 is TGTGCCAGCAGTGACGGGGGGACTAATGAAAAACTGTTTTTT.

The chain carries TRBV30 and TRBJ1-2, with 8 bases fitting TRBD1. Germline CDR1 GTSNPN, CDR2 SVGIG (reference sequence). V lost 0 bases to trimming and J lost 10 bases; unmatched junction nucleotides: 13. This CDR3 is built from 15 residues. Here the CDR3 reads CAWSVGQDSAPNYTF. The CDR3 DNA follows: TGTGCCTGGAGTGTGGGACAGGACTCTGCCCCCAACTACACCTTC.

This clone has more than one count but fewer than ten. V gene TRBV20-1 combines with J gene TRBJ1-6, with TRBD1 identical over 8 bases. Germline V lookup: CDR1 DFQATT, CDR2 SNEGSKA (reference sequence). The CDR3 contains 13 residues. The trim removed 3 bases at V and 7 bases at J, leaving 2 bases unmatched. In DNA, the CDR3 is TGCAGTGCTAGTCGACAGGGGAATTCACCCCTCCACTTT. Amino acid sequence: CSASRQGNSPLHF.

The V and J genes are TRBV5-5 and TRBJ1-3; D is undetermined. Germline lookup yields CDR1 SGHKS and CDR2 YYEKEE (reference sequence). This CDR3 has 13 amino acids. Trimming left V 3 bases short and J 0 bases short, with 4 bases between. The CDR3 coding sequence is TGTGCCAGCAGCTCCCGCTCTGGAAACACCATATATTTT. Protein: CASSSRSGNTIYF.

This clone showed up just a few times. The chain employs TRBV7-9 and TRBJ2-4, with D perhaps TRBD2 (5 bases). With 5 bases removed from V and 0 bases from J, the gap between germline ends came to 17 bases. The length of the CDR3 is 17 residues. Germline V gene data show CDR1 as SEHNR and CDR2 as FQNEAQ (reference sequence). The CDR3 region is CASSPTPGILAKNIQYF. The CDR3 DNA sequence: TGTGCCAGCAGCCCAACCCCCGGGATTCTAGCCAAAAACATTCAGTACTTC.

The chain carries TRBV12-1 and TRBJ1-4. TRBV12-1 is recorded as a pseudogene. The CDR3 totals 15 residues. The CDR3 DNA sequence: TGTGCCAGCAGCCGACACACGGGGGGCGGAAAAAGACTGTTTTTT. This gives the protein CASSRHTGGGKRLFF.

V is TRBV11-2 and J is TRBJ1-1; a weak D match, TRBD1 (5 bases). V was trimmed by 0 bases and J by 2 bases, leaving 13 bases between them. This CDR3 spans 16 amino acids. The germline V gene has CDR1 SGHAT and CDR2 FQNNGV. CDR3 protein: CASSLEGSGVNTEAFF. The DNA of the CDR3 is TGTGCCAGCAGCTTAGAGGGTTCGGGGGTTAACACTGAAGCTTTCTTT.

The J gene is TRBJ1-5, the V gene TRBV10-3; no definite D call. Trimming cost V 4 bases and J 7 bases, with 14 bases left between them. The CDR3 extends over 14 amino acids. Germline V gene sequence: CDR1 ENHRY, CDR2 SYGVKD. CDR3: CAISGLAEGQPQHF. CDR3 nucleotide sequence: TGTGCCATCAGTGGATTGGCGGAGGGACAGCCCCAGCATTTT.

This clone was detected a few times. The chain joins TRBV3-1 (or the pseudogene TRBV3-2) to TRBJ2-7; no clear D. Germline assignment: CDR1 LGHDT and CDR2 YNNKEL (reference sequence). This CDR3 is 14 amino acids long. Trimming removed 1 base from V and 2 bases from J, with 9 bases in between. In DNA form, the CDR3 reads TGTGCCAGCAGCCAAGTCGAGAACCCCTACGAGCAGTACTTC. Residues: CASSQVENPYEQYF.